This T cell receptor beta chain was profiled in a study of metastatic and nonmetastatic thyroid tumors. Study-wide background: Across blood and tumor or nodule tissue, repertoires from malignant and benign thyroid patients were compared with one another. Findings of the study overall: According to reports, the diversity of TCR beta was significantly higher in malignant thyroid tumors than in benign nodules, and this held in both blood and tumor samples.

The table lists this clone with many counts. Antigen: not known. Per the original data handling: In papillary thyroid cancer, a distant-metastasis classifier was built using CDR3 differences across clinicopathological groups. MiXCR re-clonotyped the PCR reads for TCRdb. These V and J calls originate from TCRdb's pipeline instead of the authors' own analysis. The sample lists roughly 75,000 clones, about 12% occurring once. The CDR3 is 13 amino acids. V was shortened by 8 bases and J by 1 base, with 8 bases between the two germline ends. Germline CDR1 and CDR2: MNHNS and SASEGT. Treatment of any kind had been given to no patient before thyroid surgery.

Sequenced: tumor tissue. The chain links TRBV6-1 to TRBJ2-2, with D perhaps given as TRBD1 or TRBD2 (5 bases each). This clonotype was sampled from a female donor with papillary thyroid cancer or a benign thyroid nodule (not recorded which). Some clones in this sample may be carry-over from other donors' samples. The DNA for the CDR3 is TGTGCCAGCTGGGGACGGAACACCGGGGAGCTGTTTTTT. Its translation: CASWGRNTGELFF.